This T cell receptor beta chain was retrieved from a study of cytotoxic CD8 clonotypes in ibrutinib-treated CLL. For the study at large: The patient breakdown showed about ten relapsed/refractory and around 16 treatment-naive cases, with approximately 18 IGHV unmutated.

This CDR3 spans 15 amino acids. Germline V gene lookup returns CDR1 MNHNY and CDR2 SVGAGI (reference sequence). Trimming stripped 5 bases from V and 0 bases from J, with 13 bases between. Assay used: immunoSEQ multiplex PCR; TCRdb lists only in-frame clones, some missing. The sample carries roughly 70,000 clones, approximately 90% recorded once. The clonotype comes from a human donor with chronic lymphocytic leukemia. The sequences come from PBMCs, collected after 12 months of ibrutinib treatment. The chain uses TRBV6-6 and TRBJ2-5; D perhaps matches TRBD2 (5 bases). The CDR3 is CASSGLPLHQETQYF. Here the CDR3 DNA reads TGTGCCAGCAGTGGACTCCCATTACACCAAGAGACCCAGTACTTC.